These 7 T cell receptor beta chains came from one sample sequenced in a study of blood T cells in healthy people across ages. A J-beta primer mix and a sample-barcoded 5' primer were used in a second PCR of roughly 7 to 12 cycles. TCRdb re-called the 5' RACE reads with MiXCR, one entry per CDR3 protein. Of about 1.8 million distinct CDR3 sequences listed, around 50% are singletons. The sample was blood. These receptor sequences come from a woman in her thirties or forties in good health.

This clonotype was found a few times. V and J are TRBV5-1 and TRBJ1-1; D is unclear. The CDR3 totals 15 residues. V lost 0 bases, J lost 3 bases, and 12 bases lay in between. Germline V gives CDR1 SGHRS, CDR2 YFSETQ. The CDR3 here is CASSLDLRADTEAFF. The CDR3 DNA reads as TGCGCCAGCAGCTTGGATCTCCGGGCTGACACTGAAGCTTTCTTT.

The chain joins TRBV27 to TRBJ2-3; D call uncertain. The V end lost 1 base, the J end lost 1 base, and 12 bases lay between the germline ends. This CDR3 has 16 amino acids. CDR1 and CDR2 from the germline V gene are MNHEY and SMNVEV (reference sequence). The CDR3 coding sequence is TGTGCCAGCAGTTTATTCCCCTCAGACCGCACAGATACGCAGTATTTT. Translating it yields CASSLFPSDRTDTQYF.

CDR3 DNA sequence: TGTGCCAGCAGTCCCCAGCGGGGTCGTAATGAGCAGTTCTTC. Translated: CASSPQRGRNEQFF. The V gene is TRBV28, the J gene TRBJ2-1; 7 bases map to TRBD2. CDR1 and CDR2 (germline): MDHEN, SYDVKM. V was pared by 5 bases and J by 7 bases, with 8 bases of the junction left unmatched. CDR3 length: 14 residues.

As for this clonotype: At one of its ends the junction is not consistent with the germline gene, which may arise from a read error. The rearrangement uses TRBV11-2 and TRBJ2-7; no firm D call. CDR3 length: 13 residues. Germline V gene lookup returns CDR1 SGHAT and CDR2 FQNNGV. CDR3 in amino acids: CTSSLRDSYEQYF. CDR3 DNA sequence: TGTACCAGCAGCTTAAGGGATTCTTACGAGCAGTACTTC.

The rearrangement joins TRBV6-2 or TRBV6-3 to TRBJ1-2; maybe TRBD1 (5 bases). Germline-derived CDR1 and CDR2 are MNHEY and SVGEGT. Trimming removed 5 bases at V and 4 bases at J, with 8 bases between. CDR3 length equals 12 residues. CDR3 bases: TGTGCCAGCAGTAGGGGCGCCTATGGCTACACCTTC. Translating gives CASSRGAYGYTF.

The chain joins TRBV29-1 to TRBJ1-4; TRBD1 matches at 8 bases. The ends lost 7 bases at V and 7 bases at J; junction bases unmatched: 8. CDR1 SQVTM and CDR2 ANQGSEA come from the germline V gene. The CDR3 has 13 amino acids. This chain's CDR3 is CSAAGTGAEKLFF. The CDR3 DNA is TGCAGCGCTGCCGGGACAGGTGCTGAAAAACTGTTTTTT.

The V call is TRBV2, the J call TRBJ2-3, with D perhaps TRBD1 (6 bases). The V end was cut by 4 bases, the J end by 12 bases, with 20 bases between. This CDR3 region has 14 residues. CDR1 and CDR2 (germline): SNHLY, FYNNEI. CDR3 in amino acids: CASSGATGSNVQYF. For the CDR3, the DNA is TGTGCCAGCAGTGGGGCGACAGGTAGCAACGTTCAGTATTTT.